This T cell receptor beta chain was captured in a study of monozygotic twins with inflammatory bowel disease. TCRdb re-called the 5' RACE reads; every CDR3 protein appears as one record, without DNA. Its table lists some 160,000 distinct CDR3 sequences. The sequence derives from a human donor with ulcerative colitis or Crohn's disease, or a healthy co-twin of an affected twin (not recorded which). Sequenced input: blood.

The CDR3 region is CASSITIESEAFF. The V call is TRBV19, the J call TRBJ1-1. The CDR3 contains 13 residues. Germline CDR1 is LNHDA and CDR2 is SQIVND (reference sequence).